Detailed here is one T cell receptor (beta chain). The antigen remains undetermined. This sample was taken from a study of beta chain features in type 1 diabetes. V was shortened by 3 bases and J by 0 bases, with 12 bases between the two germline ends. This CDR3 spans 15 amino acids. Germline-derived CDR1 and CDR2 are SGHVS and FNYEAQ. Investigators reverse transcribed all isolated RNA, so they sequenced expressed TCRB transcripts. The protocol was immunoSEQ multiplex PCR, while the TCRdb copy is restricted to in-frame clones and leaves out a portion. The sample yields some 700,000 clones, 10% to 15% seen once. Cell sorting via CD45RO/CCR7/CD25/CD127/CD95/CD27 was performed to obtain CD4+ naive, central memory, regulatory and stem cell-like memory cells. Study-wide results and limits: In all four CD4+ subsets, TCRB CDR3 length was significantly, moderately reduced in type 1 diabetes. These data did not resolve whether HLA type affects TCRB rearrangement.

The J gene is TRBJ2-7, the V gene TRBV7-6; D might be TRBD1 (6 bases). Sample: naive CD4+ T cells from blood. The receptor's source is a man aged 18 to 30 with type 1 diabetes. The CDR3 sequence: CASSFPGASSYEQYF. The CDR3 DNA follows: TGTGCCAGCAGCTTCCCAGGGGCAAGCTCCTACGAGCAGTACTTC.